One sample yielded the 21 T cell receptor beta chains listed below, sequenced in a study of STAT5B mutations in CD4+ large granular lymphocyte leukemia. Data came from immunoSEQ multiplex PCR; TCRdb stores just in-frame clones and leaves some out. The sample yields about 48,000 clones, about three quarters seen once. Sequenced input: CD4+ T cells from blood buffy coats. The source of these receptors is a human donor in good health.

This clone was found a few times. The rearrangement joins TRBV5-1 to TRBJ1-1; 7 bases fit TRBD1. The V segment lost 4 bases and the J segment 1 base; nucleotides outside the gene matches: 4. Germline V gene sequence: CDR1 SGHRS, CDR2 YFSETQ. CDR3 length equals 14 residues. The CDR3 DNA follows: TGCGCCAGCAGCAGCGGACAGGCGAACACTGAAGCTTTCTTT. Translated, it gives CASSSGQANTEAFF.

V and J are TRBV5-5 and TRBJ2-5, with D possibly being TRBD1 (5 bases). V lost 4 bases and J 2 bases, leaving 12 bases between the germline ends. This CDR3 is built from 14 residues. CDR1 SGHKS and CDR2 YYEKEE come from the germline V gene (reference sequence). The CDR3 loop is CASSTGHFQETQYF. In DNA, the CDR3 is TGTGCCAGCAGCACCGGACACTTTCAAGAGACCCAGTACTTC.

This chain connects TRBV6-1 to TRBJ2-7; D is uncertain. The germline V gene encodes CDR1 MNHNS and CDR2 SASEGT. V was pared by 2 bases and J by 2 bases, with 7 bases between. The CDR3 sequence is 13 residues long. CDR3 sequence reads: CASSEKITYEQYF. Here the CDR3 DNA reads TGTGCCAGCAGTGAAAAGATCACCTACGAGCAGTACTTC.

This chain uses TRBV27 with TRBJ1-3, with a possible D match to TRBD1 (5 bases). The CDR3 spans 17 residues. Germline V CDR1 and CDR2: MNHEY, SMNVEV (reference sequence). V gave up 5 bases and J gave up 0 bases, with 17 bases separating them. Here the CDR3 reads CASSTIWDPGSGNTIYF. CDR3 coding DNA: TGTGCCAGCAGTACCATATGGGACCCCGGCTCTGGAAACACCATATATTTT.

The rearrangement joins TRBV5-1 to TRBJ1-2; no definite D call. Trimming removed 0 bases from V and 4 bases from J, with 7 bases in between. This CDR3 has 13 amino acids. CDR1 is SGHRS and CDR2 is YFSETQ in the germline V gene. The CDR3 protein is CASSLVASYGYTF. The CDR3 region has the DNA TGCGCCAGCAGCTTGGTGGCATCCTATGGCTACACCTTC.

The chain recombines TRBV10-3 with TRBJ2-2; D is unresolved. V was shortened by 6 bases and J by 6 bases, with 17 bases between the two germline ends. The V gene's germline CDR1 is ENHRY and CDR2 SYGVKD. The CDR3 runs to 15 residues. The CDR3 bases are TGTGCCATCAGAGAGAGTTCCCCACAGTCCGGGGAGCTGTTTTTT. Its translation is CAIRESSPQSGELFF.

V and J are TRBV10-3 and TRBJ2-3, with 7 nucleotides matching TRBD1. After removal of 6 bases from V and 0 bases from J, the junction contained 6 bases not matched to a gene. CDR1 ENHRY and CDR2 SYGVKD come from the germline V gene. CDR3 length equals 15 residues. CDR3 protein: CAISRVTGSTDTQYF. CDR3 DNA: TGTGCCATCAGCCGTGTGACAGGGAGCACAGATACGCAGTATTTT.

J is TRBJ2-7 and V is TRBV5-5; D not certain. V was cut by 4 bases and J by 0 bases, with 20 bases left in between. Per germline, CDR1 SGHKS and CDR2 YYEKEE (reference sequence). This CDR3 spans 17 amino acids. Here the CDR3 DNA reads TGTGCCAGCAGCGCCGCCCCCACAGCCCGGTTCTCCTACGAGCAGTACTTC. This gives the protein CASSAAPTARFSYEQYF.

The V call is TRBV23-1, the J call TRBJ1-5; TRBD1 matches 7 bases. TRBV23-1 is designated an ORF whose function remains uncertain. There are 16 residues in the CDR3. V trimming: 4 bases; J trimming: 2 bases; junction bases outside the gene matches: 8. This CDR3 reads CASSRCRGSCNQPQHF. Written as DNA, the CDR3 is TGCGCCAGCAGTCGGTGCAGGGGGAGTTGCAATCAGCCCCAGCATTTT.

A word on this clone: The sample has other DNA sequences that encode this CDR3 too. J is TRBJ1-1 and V is TRBV19; D unresolved. Germline V gene sequence: CDR1 LNHDA, CDR2 SQIVND (reference sequence). CDR3 length equals 13 residues. V lost 5 bases to trimming and J lost 1 base, with 8 bases between them. CDR3 nucleotides: TGTGCCAGTAGTTCCGGGAGGAACACTGAAGCTTTCTTT. Amino acids: CASSSGRNTEAFF.

The CDR3 bases are TGTGCCATCGGAAGTTCGGCCGGTCAGCCCCAGCATTTT. Its protein is CAIGSSAGQPQHF. The chain uses TRBV10-3 and TRBJ1-5; no reliable D call. Germline assignment: CDR1 ENHRY and CDR2 SYGVKD. This CDR3 is built from 13 residues. V lost 8 bases and J lost 6, with 14 bases in between.

The chain couples TRBV7-9 to TRBJ1-4; no firm D call. The CDR3 is 14 amino acids. Germline-derived CDR1 and CDR2 are SEHNR and FQNEAQ (reference sequence). V lost 1 base to trimming and J lost 4 bases, with 7 bases between them. CDR3: CASSLDIVNEKLFF. The CDR3 region has the DNA TGTGCCAGCAGCTTAGACATCGTTAATGAAAAACTGTTTTTT.

This clone rates as medium-sized. CDR3 in amino acids: CASSIEGAGSGYTF. The CDR3 nucleotides read TGTGCCAGTAGTATAGAGGGCGCAGGGAGTGGCTACACCTTC. V and J are TRBV19 and TRBJ1-2, with a weak D call TRBD1 (5 bases). The germline V gene has CDR1 LNHDA and CDR2 SQIVND (reference sequence). CDR3 length equals 14 residues. V lost 0 bases, J lost 7 bases, and 12 bases lay in between.

The chain uses TRBV2 and TRBJ1-2; the D is unclear. The germline V and J ends were trimmed by 4 bases and 4 bases, with 10 bases remaining between them. CDR3 length: 13 amino acids. Germline V gene data show CDR1 as SNHLY and CDR2 as FYNNEI. CDR3: CASSVGDFYGYTF. As DNA, the CDR3 is TGTGCCAGCAGTGTTGGAGACTTCTATGGCTACACCTTC. The full variable domain, its missing parts supplied by reference TRBV2 and TRBJ1-2, is EPEVTQTPSHQVTQMGQEVILRCVPISNHLYFYWYRQILGQKVEFLVSFYNNEISEKSEIFDDQFSVERPDGSNFTLKIRSTKLEDSAMYFCASSVGDFYGYTFGSGTRLTVV.

This chain uses TRBV7-3 with TRBJ2-6; D ambiguous. Germline V lookup: CDR1 SGHTA, CDR2 FQGTGA. This CDR3 comprises 14 residues. Trimming cost V 4 bases and J 2 bases, with 6 bases left between them. The CDR3 coding sequence is TGTGCCAGCAGCTCCAGCCCTGGGGCCAACGTCCTGACTTTC. Translated: CASSSSPGANVLTF.

This clone was counted a single time. For the CDR3, the DNA is TGTGCCAGCAGTCGACGCCCCCTAGACGAGCAGTACTTC. It codes for CASSRRPLDEQYF. This chain uses TRBV27 with TRBJ2-7; D call uncertain. The CDR3 runs 13 residues. Looked up from germline, CDR1 is MNHEY and CDR2 is SMNVEV (reference sequence). The V and J ends lost 5 bases and 5 bases respectively, with 13 bases between them.

The rearrangement uses TRBV11-3 and TRBJ1-1, with TRBD1 as a possible D gene (6 bases). The CDR3 runs 14 residues. The germline CDR1 and CDR2 sequences are SGHNT and YENEEA. V dropped 8 bases and J dropped 4 bases, with 17 bases sitting between them. In DNA form, the CDR3 reads TGTGCCAGCGGGCTAGGGGGGAAGAGCACTGAAGCTTTCTTT. The encoded protein is CASGLGGKSTEAFF.

The rearrangement joins TRBV9 to TRBJ2-1; perhaps TRBD2 as D (7 bases). The CDR3 contains 16 residues. CDR1 is SGDLS and CDR2 is YYNGEE in the germline V gene. Trimming took off 4 bases at V and 6 bases at J, with 20 bases between the two ends. CDR3 nucleotide sequence: TGTGCCAGCAGCCGCGCGGGGGCAATCACCCCCAATGAGCAGTTCTTC. Amino acids: CASSRAGAITPNEQFF.

The J gene is TRBJ2-6, the V gene TRBV2, with D hard to call. The V end lost 9 bases, the J end lost 0 bases, and 9 bases lay between the germline ends. Germline V gene sequence: CDR1 SNHLY, CDR2 FYNNEI. The CDR3 has 14 residues. CDR3 protein: CASLQTSGANVLTF. Written as DNA, the CDR3 is TGTGCCAGTTTACAGACCTCTGGGGCCAACGTCCTGACTTTC.

This clone has a handful of counts. This chain connects TRBV7-9 to TRBJ2-3; no reliable D call. The CDR3 sequence is 13 residues long. V was clipped by 1 base and J by 4 bases, with 6 bases between them. Germline CDR1 and CDR2: SEHNR and FQNEAQ (reference sequence). CDR3 amino acids: CASSLGFPDTQYF. Written as DNA, the CDR3 is TGTGCCAGCAGCTTAGGTTTTCCAGATACGCAGTATTTT.

The chain employs TRBV6-5 and TRBJ1-1; no definite D call. The CDR3 covers 14 residues. V dropped 5 bases and J dropped 0 bases, with 10 bases sitting between them. Per germline, CDR1 MNHEY and CDR2 SVGAGI. CDR3 DNA sequence: TGTGCCAGCAGTCCCCGGGGTTTGAACACTGAAGCTTTCTTT. It translates to CASSPRGLNTEAFF.